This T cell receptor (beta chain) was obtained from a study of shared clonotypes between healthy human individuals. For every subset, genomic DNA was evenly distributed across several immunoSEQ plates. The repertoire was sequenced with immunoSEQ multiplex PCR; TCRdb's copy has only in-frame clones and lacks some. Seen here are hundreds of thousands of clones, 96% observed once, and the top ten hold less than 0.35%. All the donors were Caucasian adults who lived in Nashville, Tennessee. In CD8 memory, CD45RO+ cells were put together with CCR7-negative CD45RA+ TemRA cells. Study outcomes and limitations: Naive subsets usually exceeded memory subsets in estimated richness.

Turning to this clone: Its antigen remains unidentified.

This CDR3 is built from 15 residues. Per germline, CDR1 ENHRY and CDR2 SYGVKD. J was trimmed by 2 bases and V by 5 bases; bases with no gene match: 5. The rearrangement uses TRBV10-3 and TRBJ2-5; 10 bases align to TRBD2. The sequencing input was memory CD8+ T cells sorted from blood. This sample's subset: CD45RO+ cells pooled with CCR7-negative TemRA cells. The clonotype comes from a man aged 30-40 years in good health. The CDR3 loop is CAISKERGGQETQYF. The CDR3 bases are TGTGCCATCAGTAAAGAGCGGGGGGGGCAAGAGACCCAGTACTTC.